Shown below are 13 T cell receptor beta chains from a single sample sequenced in a study of T cell responses to AZD1222 COVID-19 vaccine. Clones were sequenced by immunoSEQ multiplex PCR, and TCRdb holds only the in-frame ones, with some missing. Of around 100,000 clones listed, roughly nine tenths are singletons. The material was peripheral blood, obtained on day 0 of AZD1222 vaccination. These receptors were taken from an adult in good health.

V usage is TRBV20-1 and J usage is TRBJ2-5; tentatively, D is TRBD1 or TRBD2 (6 bases each). Germline assignment: CDR1 DFQATT and CDR2 SNEGSKA (reference sequence). The CDR3 is 15 amino acids. V lost 3 bases, J lost 1 base, and 15 bases lay in between. Here the CDR3 reads CSASFWGATQETQYF. The CDR3 DNA reads as TGCAGTGCTAGTTTTTGGGGGGCGACCCAAGAGACCCAGTACTTC.

On this clone itself: At one end, the junction sequence differs from germline, possibly due to a read error. The J gene is TRBJ1-4, the V gene TRBV7-9, with TRBD1 identical over 7 bases. Looked up from germline, CDR1 is SEHNR and CDR2 is FQNEAQ (reference sequence). CDR3 length equals 15 residues. The CDR3: CASTLQGSNNEKLFF. The CDR3 DNA is TGTGCCAGCACCTTACAGGGGTCGAATAATGAAAAACTGTTTTTT. Full variable domain (outside the CDR3, taken from reference TRBV7-9 and TRBJ1-4): DTGVSQNPRHKITKRGQNVTFRCDPISEHNRLYWYRQTLGQGPEFLTYFQNEAQLEKSRLLSDRFSAERPKGSFSTLEIQRTEQGDSAMYLCASTLQGSNNEKLFFGSGTQLSVL.

V and J are TRBV7-9 and TRBJ2-7; 7 bases are shared with TRBD2. Per the germline V gene, CDR1 is SEHNR and CDR2 is FQNEAQ (reference sequence). The CDR3 runs 13 residues. The ends lost 5 bases at V and 2 bases at J; junction bases unmatched: 3. The CDR3 nucleotides are TGTGCCAGCAGCCAAGGACTAGCCTACGAGCAGTACTTC. Translating it yields CASSQGLAYEQYF.

This clone was observed a single time. This chain uses TRBV10-3 with TRBJ2-1; TRBD2 aligns across 7 bases. Per the germline V gene, CDR1 is ENHRY and CDR2 is SYGVKD. CDR3 length equals 14 residues. J lost 10 bases, V lost 7 bases, and 13 bases had no gene match. The CDR3 here is CAITVTLAETEQFF. The CDR3 DNA follows: TGTGCCATCACCGTCACTCTAGCGGAGACCGAGCAGTTCTTC.

The V and J genes are TRBV30 and TRBJ2-3; D is undetermined. The CDR3 is 15 residues long. V was pared by 0 bases and J by 1 base, with 11 bases between. Germline V gives CDR1 GTSNPN, CDR2 SVGIG (reference sequence). In nucleotides, the CDR3 is TGTGCCTGGAGTGTAGCTGGCTTAGGCACAGATACGCAGTATTTT. Translating it yields CAWSVAGLGTDTQYF.

V usage is TRBV6-6 and J usage is TRBJ1-2; the D is unclear. The CDR3 consists of 14 residues. Trimming removed 0 bases at V and 5 bases at J, with 10 bases between. CDR1 is MNHNY and CDR2 is SVGAGI in the germline V gene (reference sequence). For the CDR3, the DNA is TGTGCCAGCAGTTACTCAATCCCCGGGTATGGCTACACCTTC. It specifies CASSYSIPGYGYTF.

This sequence joins TRBV6-1 and TRBJ2-1; unclear D gene. CDR1 MNHNS and CDR2 SASEGT come from the germline V gene. The CDR3 runs 11 residues. The germline V and J ends were trimmed by 1 base and 9 bases, with 4 bases remaining between them. The CDR3 spells CASSEGGEQFF. CDR3 bases: TGTGCCAGCAGTGAAGGGGGTGAGCAGTTCTTC.

This clone was observed once. This chain uses TRBV27 with TRBJ2-1, with D possibly TRBD1 on 6 matching bases. CDR1 is MNHEY, CDR2 SMNVEV, per germline (reference sequence). Trimming left V 7 bases short and J 3 bases short, with 16 bases between. The CDR3 has 15 amino acids. CDR3 DNA: TGTGCCAGCAACAGGGCGATGACAGGCTACAATGAGCAGTTCTTC. Translation: CASNRAMTGYNEQFF.

The chain joins TRBV3-1 (or the pseudogene TRBV3-2) to TRBJ1-1; tentative D call: TRBD1 (6 bases). CDR1 and CDR2 from the germline V gene are LGHDT and YNNKEL (reference sequence). The CDR3 length is 14 residues. V was trimmed by 2 bases and J by 5 bases, leaving 12 bases between them. The CDR3 DNA sequence: TGTGCCAGCAGCCAAATAGGGGGGGATACTGAAGCTTTCTTT. This codes for CASSQIGGDTEAFF.

DNA of the CDR3: TGTGCCAGCAGCCAAGCATTAGCGGGAGGAGACAATGAGCAGTTCTTC. Protein product: CASSQALAGGDNEQFF. The chain recombines TRBV3-1 (or the pseudogene TRBV3-2) with TRBJ2-1; 10 bases match TRBD2. Trimming removed 1 base from V and 5 bases from J; junction bases left unmatched: 5. From germline, CDR1 is LGHDT and CDR2 YNNKEL (reference sequence). The CDR3 totals 16 residues.

The rearrangement uses TRBV28 and TRBJ2-1, with D maybe TRBD2 (5 bases). The germline CDR1 and CDR2 sequences are MDHEN and SYDVKM. This CDR3 is built from 11 residues. V dropped 4 bases and J dropped 13 bases, with 11 bases sitting between them. DNA for the CDR3: TGTGCCAGCAGTTCCCCCGGGGTTCAGTTCTTC. Translation gives CASSSPGVQFF.

V usage is TRBV7-7 and J usage is TRBJ2-5; 11 bases fit TRBD2. The CDR3 runs 19 residues. Trimming cost V 1 base and J 5 bases; bases outside gene matches: 15. Germline lookup yields CDR1 SSHAT and CDR2 FNYEAQ (reference sequence). Here the CDR3 reads CASSLGRTSGRIVYETQYF. The CDR3 bases are TGTGCCAGCAGCTTAGGTCGCACTAGCGGGAGAATTGTTTATGAGACCCAGTACTTC.

The chain is built from TRBV9 and TRBJ1-2; D unresolved. Germline V gives CDR1 SGDLS, CDR2 YYNGEE. Trimming pared 3 bases from V and 3 bases from J, leaving 12 bases between. This CDR3 spans 14 amino acids. The CDR3 DNA reads TGTGCCAGCAGCGCCGCAGCGGACCACTATGGCTACACCTTC. It translates to CASSAAADHYGYTF.